This passage covers 10 T cell receptor beta chains from one sample sequenced in a study of blood T cell repertoires in COVID-19. Assay used: immunoSEQ multiplex PCR; TCRdb lists only in-frame clones, some missing. The table includes 95,000 to 100,000 clones, more than 75% detected once. The specimen was peripheral blood. The receptors derive from a woman aged 25 to 39 with acute or convalescent COVID-19.

The CDR3 DNA reads TGTGCCAGTAGGAGATCAGAGACAGAGCAGTTCTTC. It translates to CASRRSETEQFF. V is TRBV19 and J is TRBJ2-1, with D uncertain. Germline V gives CDR1 LNHDA, CDR2 SQIVND (reference sequence). The CDR3 covers 12 residues. Trimming stripped 6 bases from V and 10 bases from J, with 13 bases between.

This clone showed up many times. The germline gene is not matched at one end of the junction; a read error may be the cause. The chain joins TRBV5-6 to TRBJ1-2; 7 positions agree with TRBD1. CDR1 is SGHDT, CDR2 YYEEEE, per germline. This CDR3 comprises 12 residues. The CDR3 sequence is CASSLVGTENAF. CDR3 bases: TGTGCCAGCAGCTTGGTAGGGACAGAGAACGCCTTC.

The genes are TRBV27 and TRBJ2-7; no reliable D call. CDR1 is MNHEY and CDR2 is SMNVEV in the germline V gene (reference sequence). The CDR3 has 13 residues. V lost 2 bases to trimming and J lost 3 bases, with 8 bases between them. The DNA for the CDR3 is TGTGCCAGCAGTTTAAGGAACAGCTACGAGCAGTACTTC. The encoded protein is CASSLRNSYEQYF.

This clone was recorded many times. The rearrangement links TRBV7-6 to TRBJ2-3, with D perhaps matching TRBD2 (5 bases). CDR3 length: 15 residues. Germline-derived CDR1 and CDR2 are SGHVS and FNYEAQ. Between the trimmed V and J ends, which lost 1 base and 6 bases, there was a span of 14 bases. CDR3 DNA: TGTGCCAGCAGCTTAGAGGACGGGGAAGGGGATACGCAGTATTTT. It translates to CASSLEDGEGDTQYF.

The chain is built from TRBV7-8 and TRBJ1-3; D perhaps matches TRBD1 (6 bases). The germline CDR1 and CDR2 sequences are SGHVS and FQNEAQ. V lost 6 bases, J lost 3 bases, and 12 bases lay in between. CDR3 length: 14 residues. This chain's CDR3 is CASSLTGFGNTIYF. In DNA form, the CDR3 reads TGTGCCAGCAGTCTCACAGGGTTTGGAAACACCATATATTTT.

The table lists this clone with a count of one. This chain's CDR3 is CASSTNGYEQYF. CDR3 DNA sequence: TGTGCCAGCAGTACAAATGGCTACGAGCAGTACTTC. The rearrangement uses TRBV3-1 (or the pseudogene TRBV3-2) and TRBJ2-7, with no clear D. The CDR3 loop spans 12 amino acids. V was pared by 6 bases and J by 3 bases, with 9 bases between. The germline V gene has CDR1 LGHDT and CDR2 YNNKEL (reference sequence).

The chain combines TRBV6-5 with TRBJ1-2; 8 bases align to TRBD1. J gave up 9 bases and V 8 bases, and 5 bases lay outside the gene matches. CDR3 length equals 11 residues. Germline V gene lookup returns CDR1 MNHEY and CDR2 SVGAGI. The CDR3 DNA follows: TGTGCCAGCGGACAGGGTATGAGCTACACCTTC. Its protein is CASGQGMSYTF.

The chain's CDR3 is CASSFRGRQRSSGANVLTF. CDR3 in DNA: TGTGCCAGCAGCTTCAGGGGGCGCCAAAGGAGCTCTGGGGCCAACGTCCTGACTTTC. V gene TRBV7-2 combines with J gene TRBJ2-6; the match to TRBD1 covers 8 bases. Germline assignment: CDR1 SGHTA and CDR2 FQGNSA. The CDR3 has 19 residues. The junction had 10 bases not matched to a gene; V was cut back by 3 bases and J by 0 bases.

The chain carries TRBV7-8 and TRBJ1-5; D call uncertain. There are 12 residues in the CDR3. Germline-derived CDR1 and CDR2 are SGHVS and FQNEAQ. V lost 2 bases to trimming and J lost 7 bases, with 6 bases between them. DNA of the CDR3: TGTGCCAGCAGCTTAACCGGGCAGCCCCAGCATTTT. Protein product: CASSLTGQPQHF.

The chain combines TRBV4-1 with TRBJ1-6; D unresolved. Trimming removed 1 base from V and 4 bases from J, with 14 bases in between. Germline CDR1 and CDR2: MGHRA and YSYEKL. This CDR3 region has 17 residues. Written as DNA, the CDR3 is TGCGCCAGCAGCCAAGGGGGAGAGGGTGGGTATAATTCACCCCTCCACTTT. It yields the protein CASSQGGEGGYNSPLHF.